The 24 T cell receptor beta chains listed next were all sequenced from one sample in a study of cytomegalovirus exposure and HLA in healthy donors. PCR amplification relied on 60 Vbeta primers (plus 13 Jbeta primers). Generated by immunoSEQ multiplex PCR, the TCRdb table keeps only in-frame clones and is missing some. The sample yields about 160,000 clones, 80% seen once. Material: PBMCs. The receptors stem from a woman aged 45-65 years in good health and CMV-seronegative.

This clone showed up just once. The chain couples TRBV4-1 to TRBJ2-1; D might be TRBD2 (6 bases). CDR1 is MGHRA, CDR2 YSYEKL, per germline. The CDR3 contains 18 residues. Deletions cut 1 base from V and 8 bases from J, with 24 bases between. The CDR3 protein is CASSQARLGAQGLHEQFF. CDR3 DNA sequence: TGCGCCAGCAGCCAAGCCAGACTAGGAGCCCAAGGGCTCCATGAGCAGTTCTTC.

This clone has just a few counts. J is TRBJ1-1 and V is TRBV5-5; possible D gene TRBD1, 5 bases. In germline, CDR1 is SGHKS, CDR2 YYEKEE (reference sequence). The CDR3 runs 14 residues. V dropped 1 base and J dropped 4 bases, with 11 bases sitting between them. The CDR3: CASSLYLGGTEAFF. DNA of the CDR3: TGTGCCAGCAGCTTGTACCTGGGGGGCACTGAAGCTTTCTTT.

V and J are TRBV7-2 and TRBJ1-3; D is possibly TRBD1 (5 bases). The ends were cut back, 1 base at V and 4 bases at J, with 11 bases in the middle. The CDR3 is 15 residues long. The germline V gene has CDR1 SGHTA and CDR2 FQGNSA. Here the CDR3 reads CASSLVRGVGNTIYF. For the CDR3, the DNA is TGTGCCAGCAGCTTAGTTAGGGGTGTCGGAAACACCATATATTTT.

CDR3 sequence (DNA): TGTGCCTGGGGCCAGAATGGAAACACCATATATTTT. Residues: CAWGQNGNTIYF. This sequence joins TRBV30 and TRBJ1-3; D not certain. Trimming removed 5 bases from V and 3 bases from J, with 8 bases in between. Germline V lookup: CDR1 GTSNPN, CDR2 SVGIG (reference sequence). This CDR3 is built from 12 residues.

This clone is a singleton in its sample. The chain uses TRBV19 and TRBJ2-5; TRBD1 agrees at 7 bases. The length of the CDR3 is 14 residues. Germline CDR1 reads LNHDA; CDR2 reads SQIVND (reference sequence). V lost 7 bases and J lost 5; bases outside the gene matches: 10. The CDR3 DNA is TGTGCCAGTAAGAGACAGGGAAGGGGGGAGACCCAGTACTTC. This codes for CASKRQGRGETQYF.

This clone was observed a handful of times. This chain joins TRBV6-5 and TRBJ1-2; D perhaps matches TRBD1 (5 bases). The CDR3 covers 15 residues. Germline V lookup: CDR1 MNHEY, CDR2 SVGAGI. V lost 2 bases to trimming and J lost 8 bases, with 18 bases between them. The DNA of the CDR3 is TGTGCCAGCAGTTACGCCCAAAGGCGCGGGGACGGCTACACCTTC. This gives the protein CASSYAQRRGDGYTF.

The V call is TRBV27, the J call TRBJ1-1; 9 bases are a match to TRBD1. The trim removed 4 bases at V and 4 bases at J, leaving 10 bases unmatched. The germline V gene has CDR1 MNHEY and CDR2 SMNVEV (reference sequence). The CDR3 extends over 16 amino acids. Here the CDR3 reads CASSWGTGRGRTEAFF. CDR3 in DNA: TGTGCCAGCAGTTGGGGGACAGGGAGAGGACGCACTGAAGCTTTCTTT.

The chain joins TRBV10-3 to TRBJ2-2; 10 bases agree with TRBD1. The V gene end was trimmed by 5 bases and the J gene end by 9 bases; junction bases not matched to a gene: 6. Germline V CDR1 and CDR2: ENHRY, SYGVKD. CDR3 length: 14 amino acids. CDR3 in amino acids: CAISTGTGVRELFF. CDR3 bases: TGTGCCATCAGTACCGGGACAGGGGTACGGGAGCTGTTTTTT.

The V call is TRBV6-5, the J call TRBJ2-7, with 14 bases fitting TRBD2. J gave up 4 bases and V 0 bases, and 2 bases lay outside the gene matches. This CDR3 comprises 16 residues. The germline CDR1 and CDR2 sequences are MNHEY and SVGAGI. The CDR3 DNA follows: TGTGCCAGCAGTTACTCGACTAGCGGGAGGGGGTACGAGCAGTACTTC. Its protein product is CASSYSTSGRGYEQYF.

In this sample, this clone turned up a few times. The chain joins TRBV5-1 to TRBJ1-4; 9 nucleotides match TRBD1. Germline values: CDR1 SGHRS, CDR2 YFSETQ. This CDR3 comprises 13 residues. Losses at the gene ends were 5 bases for V and 7 bases for J; bases not matched to a gene: 3. The CDR3 bases are TGCGCCAGCAGTCCGGGACAGGGTGAAAAACTGTTTTTT. Translation: CASSPGQGEKLFF.

This clone was found once. This chain uses TRBV19 with TRBJ2-1, with D maybe TRBD1 (6 bases). Germline V gene lookup returns CDR1 LNHDA and CDR2 SQIVND (reference sequence). CDR3 length equals 14 residues. Trimming took off 5 bases at V and 2 bases at J, with 10 bases between the two ends. The CDR3 protein is CASSEAGAYNEQFF. Here the CDR3 DNA reads TGTGCCAGTAGTGAGGCAGGGGCCTACAATGAGCAGTTCTTC.

This chain links TRBV28 with TRBJ1-5, with D unclear. V lost 3 bases, J lost 4 bases, and 13 bases lay in between. This CDR3 is built from 15 residues. Looked up from germline, CDR1 is MDHEN and CDR2 is SYDVKM. The CDR3 is CASSFLGQLNQPQHF. In nucleotides, the CDR3 is TGTGCCAGCAGTTTTTTGGGCCAGCTAAATCAGCCCCAGCATTTT.

The CDR3 DNA follows: TGTGCCAGCAGGGGGGACAGGGGGCTTGGTCAGCCCCAGCATTTT. The encoded protein is CASRGDRGLGQPQHF. V is TRBV6-1 and J is TRBJ1-5; 12 nucleotides line up with TRBD1. CDR1 MNHNS and CDR2 SASEGT come from the germline V gene. The junction had 6 bases not matched to a gene; V was cut back by 6 bases and J by 6 bases. CDR3 size: 15 residues.

The V gene is TRBV5-1, the J gene TRBJ2-5, with TRBD2 identical over 11 bases. V dropped 4 bases and J dropped 0; count of bases not matched to a gene: 5. Germline V gene data show CDR1 as SGHRS and CDR2 as YFSETQ. The CDR3 has 16 residues. This chain's CDR3 is CASSTLAGGYQETQYF. The CDR3 region has the DNA TGCGCCAGCAGCACCTTAGCGGGGGGGTACCAAGAGACCCAGTACTTC.

Only one count was recorded for this clone. The genes are TRBV28 and TRBJ2-7; D not resolved. The CDR3 length is 15 residues. Germline lookup yields CDR1 MDHEN and CDR2 SYDVKM. Trimming removed 5 bases at V and 1 base at J, with 15 bases between. The chain's CDR3 is CASSPPRLRSYEQYF. Here the CDR3 DNA reads TGTGCCAGCAGTCCCCCCAGGCTTCGATCCTACGAGCAGTACTTC.

A note on this clone: The identical CDR3 is also encoded by other nucleotide sequences in the sample. The V gene is TRBV2, the J gene TRBJ2-1; TRBD1 might be the D (6 bases). CDR1 is SNHLY and CDR2 is FYNNEI in the germline V gene. The CDR3 runs 14 residues. V gave up 6 bases and J gave up 1 base, with 10 bases separating them. CDR3: CASSEDSSYNEQFF. In DNA form, the CDR3 reads TGTGCCAGCAGCGAGGACAGTTCCTACAATGAGCAGTTCTTC.

This chain joins TRBV6-1 and TRBJ2-7; TRBD1 is a possible D gene (6 bases). There are 15 residues in the CDR3. The V end was cut by 1 base, the J end by 2 bases, with 12 bases between. Per the germline V gene, CDR1 is MNHNS and CDR2 is SASEGT. Here the CDR3 reads CASSEGTADTYEQYF. CDR3 nucleotides: TGTGCCAGCAGTGAAGGGACAGCGGACACCTACGAGCAGTACTTC.

J is TRBJ1-5 and V is TRBV5-1; D might be TRBD1 (6 bases). Trimming took off 0 bases at V and 1 base at J, with 11 bases between the two ends. CDR1 SGHRS and CDR2 YFSETQ come from the germline V gene. This CDR3 is built from 16 residues. CDR3: CASSLEGVGSNQPQHF. In nucleotides, the CDR3 is TGCGCCAGCAGCTTGGAGGGGGTTGGAAGCAATCAGCCCCAGCATTTT.

This clone was counted between two and nine times. The chain couples TRBV7-8 to TRBJ1-1, with D possibly matching TRBD1 (5 bases). Per germline, CDR1 SGHVS and CDR2 FQNEAQ. Trimming removed 2 bases at V and 1 base at J, with 5 bases between. The CDR3 totals 13 residues. The CDR3 sequence is CASSLQGNTEAFF. DNA of the CDR3: TGTGCCAGCAGCTTACAGGGGAACACTGAAGCTTTCTTT.

The J gene is TRBJ2-2, the V gene TRBV9, with D perhaps TRBD1 (5 bases). This CDR3 comprises 16 residues. The V and J ends lost 3 bases and 3 bases respectively, with 15 bases between them. Germline lookup yields CDR1 SGDLS and CDR2 YYNGEE. Here the CDR3 reads CASSARLQVYTGELFF. CDR3 nucleotide sequence: TGTGCCAGCAGCGCCCGTCTACAGGTTTACACCGGGGAGCTGTTTTTT. Using reference TRBV9 and TRBJ2-2 for the parts outside the CDR3, the full variable domain is DSGVTQTPKHLITATGQRVTLRCSPRSGDLSVYWYQQSLDQGLQFLIQYYNGEERAKGNILERFSAQQFPDLHSELNLSSLELGDSALYFCASSARLQVYTGELFFGEGSRLTVL.

V is TRBV14 and J is TRBJ2-5; 10 bases fit TRBD2. Germline V CDR1 and CDR2: SGHDN, FVKESK. The CDR3 runs to 16 residues. V shed 3 bases and J 2 bases; nucleotides not matched to a gene: 6. CDR3: CASSQRGLARQETQYF. The CDR3 nucleotides read TGTGCCAGCAGCCAGAGGGGACTAGCGCGTCAAGAGACCCAGTACTTC.

The rearrangement uses TRBV19 and TRBJ2-7; D is undetermined. The CDR3 sequence is 13 residues long. Trimming stripped 5 bases from V and 11 bases from J, with 19 bases between. Germline V gives CDR1 LNHDA, CDR2 SQIVND (reference sequence). The CDR3 is CASSPSAAERKYF. CDR3 nucleotides: TGTGCCAGTAGTCCCTCAGCTGCGGAAAGGAAGTACTTC.

This chain links TRBV21-1 with TRBJ2-7; TRBD2 reflects the table's D call only, with no check against the DNA. TRBV21-1 is a listed pseudogene. The CDR3 runs 18 residues. As DNA, the CDR3 is TGTGCCAGCAGCAAAGGAGAACCGACCAGCGATTGTAACTACGAGCAGTACTTC. Its translation is CASSKGEPTSDCNYEQYF.

The chain is built from TRBV28 and TRBJ1-1; D not certain. The V end lost 8 bases, the J end lost 5 bases, and 15 bases lay between the germline ends. CDR3 length: 13 amino acids. Looked up from germline, CDR1 is MDHEN and CDR2 is SYDVKM. The DNA of the CDR3 is TGTGCCAGCTGGGTGGCGCGAGGGACTGAAGCTTTCTTT. It specifies CASWVARGTEAFF.